This entry lists 5 T cell receptor beta chains sequenced from one sample in a study of blood T cell repertoires in COVID-19 (dated by TCRdb to about 2020). Receptor libraries were prepared by the immunoSEQ multiplex PCR assay. TCRdb's version of the immuneACCESS table is confined to in-frame rearrangements and falls short of the full clone set. An unresolved V gene accounts for under half of the shortfall where checked; the remainder is of unknown origin. This sample holds 150,000 to 200,000 clones; 75% to 85% were observed only once. The ten largest clones capture approximately 12% of the sample. Material: peripheral blood. The receptors here all came from a woman aged 80 or over with COVID-19, enrolled during active disease.

The chain combines TRBV11-2 with TRBJ2-3; 10 bases agree with TRBD2. CDR1 is SGHAT and CDR2 is FQNNGV in the germline V gene. The CDR3 contains 18 residues. After removal of 5 bases from V and 4 bases from J, the junction contained 15 bases not matched to a gene. The CDR3 reads CASSLRGRSGRVPDTQYF. The CDR3 DNA reads as TGTGCCAGCAGCCTACGGGGGCGAAGCGGGAGGGTACCAGATACGCAGTATTTT.

This clone was detected many times. V and J are TRBV6-5 and TRBJ1-2; 7 bases fit TRBD1. The CDR3 length is 14 residues. The V gene's germline CDR1 is MNHEY and CDR2 SVGAGI. Unmatched junction bases numbered 3, after V lost 4 bases and J lost 1 base. CDR3 amino acids: CASSSRGRNYGYTF. The CDR3 nucleotides are TGTGCCAGCAGTTCTAGGGGGCGTAACTATGGCTACACCTTC.

The CDR3 nucleotides are TGTGCCAGCAGTTACATGTTTGGACAGCAAGAGACCCAGTACTTC. Protein sequence: CASSYMFGQQETQYF. This rearrangement joins TRBV6-5 to TRBJ2-5; possible D gene TRBD1, 6 bases. The CDR3 covers 15 residues. Per the germline V gene, CDR1 is MNHEY and CDR2 is SVGAGI. V was pared by 2 bases and J by 2 bases, with 12 bases between.

The gene calls are TRBV24-1 and TRBJ1-5; D perhaps matches TRBD1 (6 bases). Trimming cost V 8 bases and J 6 bases, with 25 bases left between them. CDR3 length equals 17 residues. Germline V gives CDR1 KGHDR, CDR2 SFDVKD. The CDR3 loop is CATIPQFLMQGSQPQHF. In nucleotides, the CDR3 is TGTGCCACCATACCCCAATTTCTGATGCAGGGGTCTCAGCCCCAGCATTTT.

The chain employs TRBV9 and TRBJ1-6; a weak D match, TRBD1 (6 bases). Germline CDR1 SGDLS, CDR2 YYNGEE. Trimming pared 4 bases from V and 5 bases from J, leaving 13 bases between. This CDR3 region has 15 residues. The CDR3 spells CASSWGRSDNSPLHF. CDR3 nucleotide sequence: TGTGCCAGCAGCTGGGGGCGTTCGGATAATTCACCCCTCCACTTT.